Shown below are 6 T cell receptor beta chains from a single sample sequenced in a study of cytomegalovirus exposure and HLA in healthy donors. 13 Jbeta primers and 60 Vbeta primers were used for the PCR. Sequencing was performed with immunoSEQ multiplex PCR; in TCRdb, only in-frame clones are kept and a portion is missing. Here the sample spans about 180,000 clones, less than 80% being singletons. Sample: PBMCs. The origin of the receptors is a woman in her 40s in good health and CMV-seronegative.

This sequence joins TRBV30 and TRBJ1-2, with D hard to call. The germline CDR1 and CDR2 sequences are GTSNPN and SVGIG (reference sequence). This CDR3 has 14 amino acids. Trimming removed 1 base from V and 3 bases from J, with 12 bases in between. The CDR3 loop reads CAWSEPITHYGYTF. The CDR3 region has the DNA TGTGCCTGGAGTGAACCGATTACACACTATGGCTACACCTTC.

A few counts support this clone. The chain combines TRBV5-6 with TRBJ1-2, with D possibly matching TRBD1 (6 bases). The germline V gene encodes CDR1 SGHDT and CDR2 YYEEEE. The CDR3 runs to 13 residues. V was pared by 6 bases and J by 8 bases, with 17 bases between. As DNA, the CDR3 is TGTGCCAGCACCCCTAGGGGGACGGGAGGCTACACCTTC. Translating gives CASTPRGTGGYTF.

The V call is TRBV5-1, the J call TRBJ2-7; the D gene is possibly TRBD2 (5 bases). V lost 4 bases, J lost 6 bases, and 11 bases lay in between. Germline values: CDR1 SGHRS, CDR2 YFSETQ. The CDR3 is 12 residues long. The CDR3 spells CASSPDLGEQYF. The CDR3 DNA reads TGCGCCAGCAGCCCGGACTTGGGCGAGCAGTACTTC. The full variable domain, rest sourced from reference TRBV5-1 and TRBJ2-7, is KAGVTQTPRYLIKTRGQQVTLSCSPISGHRSVSWYQQTPGQGLQFLFEYFSETQRNKGNFPGRFSGRQFSNSRSEMNVSTLELGDSALYLCASSPDLGEQYFGPGTRLTVT.

The chain combines TRBV2 with TRBJ2-2; D is undetermined. V lost 7 bases and J 0 bases, leaving 18 bases between the germline ends. The CDR3 covers 17 residues. CDR1 and CDR2 (germline): SNHLY, FYNNEI. The CDR3 is CASNREQNATNTGELFF. CDR3 in DNA: TGTGCCAGCAACCGCGAACAGAACGCCACGAACACCGGGGAGCTGTTTTTT.

The chain links TRBV27 to TRBJ1-5; TRBD1 matches 9 bases. This CDR3 is 16 amino acids long. Germline V lookup: CDR1 MNHEY, CDR2 SMNVEV (reference sequence). The V and J ends lost 5 bases and 5 bases, in that order; junction bases with no gene match: 10. The CDR3 coding sequence is TGTGCCAGCAGTGACCCGGGACAGGGAAGTGATCAGCCCCAGCATTTT. The encoded protein is CASSDPGQGSDQPQHF.

The J gene is TRBJ2-3, the V gene TRBV7-9, with D perhaps matching TRBD1 (6 bases). Trimming pared 3 bases from V and 2 bases from J, leaving 15 bases between. The CDR3 sequence is 16 residues long. Germline loops: CDR1 SEHNR, CDR2 FQNEAQ (reference sequence). The CDR3 DNA sequence: TGTGCCAGCAGCTTGGGGGCCGGCCGGATCACAGATACGCAGTATTTT. This gives the protein CASSLGAGRITDTQYF. Using reference TRBV7-9 and TRBJ2-3 for the parts outside the CDR3, the full variable domain is DTGVSQNPRHKITKRGQNVTFRCDPISEHNRLYWYRQTLGQGPEFLTYFQNEAQLEKSRLLSDRFSAERPKGSFSTLEIQRTEQGDSAMYLCASSLGAGRITDTQYFGPGTRLTVL.